Following are 5 T cell receptor beta chains from one sample sequenced in a study of cytomegalovirus exposure and HLA in healthy donors. PCR amplification relied on 60 Vbeta primers (plus 13 Jbeta primers). Assay used: immunoSEQ multiplex PCR; TCRdb lists only in-frame clones, some missing. The sample has over 150,000 clones; approximately 85% are singletons. The sample consisted of PBMCs. These receptors were collected from a girl aged 10 to 17 in good health and CMV-seropositive.

The gene calls are TRBV19 and TRBJ1-1; D call uncertain. Germline CDR1 LNHDA, CDR2 SQIVND (reference sequence). Trimming removed 1 base from V and 4 bases from J, with 13 bases in between. This CDR3 spans 15 amino acids. CDR3 in amino acids: CASSIGKGGLTEAFF. CDR3 bases: TGTGCCAGTAGTATAGGTAAAGGAGGTCTCACTGAAGCTTTCTTT.

The genes are TRBV10-2 and TRBJ1-2, with a possible D match to TRBD1 (5 bases). The CDR3 extends over 12 amino acids. Germline V gene sequence: CDR1 WSHSY, CDR2 SAAADI. Trimming took 4 bases from V and 8 from J, leaving 11 bases between them. Written as DNA, the CDR3 is TGCGCCAGCAGTGGGGGGGTTTCGGGCTACACCTTC. It yields the protein CASSGGVSGYTF.

V and J are TRBV12-5 and TRBJ1-6; 9 nucleotides line up with TRBD1. The CDR3 length is 17 residues. Looked up from germline, CDR1 is LGHNT and CDR2 is FRNRAP. The J segment lost 10 bases and the V segment lost 1 base, leaving 11 bases of the junction unmatched. For the CDR3, the DNA is TGTGCTAGTGGTTTGGCGACGACCGGGACAGGGATGTCACCCCTCCACTTT. Its protein product is CASGLATTGTGMSPLHF.

V gene TRBV5-1 combines with J gene TRBJ2-1; possible D gene TRBD1, 6 bases. Germline loops: CDR1 SGHRS, CDR2 YFSETQ. The CDR3 covers 14 residues. V dropped 5 bases and J dropped 5 bases, with 14 bases sitting between them. As DNA, the CDR3 is TGCGCCAGCAGAGAAGGGGGTCTCAACAATGAGCAGTTCTTC. Residues: CASREGGLNNEQFF. Full variable domain (outside the CDR3, taken from reference TRBV5-1 and TRBJ2-1): KAGVTQTPRYLIKTRGQQVTLSCSPISGHRSVSWYQQTPGQGLQFLFEYFSETQRNKGNFPGRFSGRQFSNSRSEMNVSTLELGDSALYLCASREGGLNNEQFFGPGTRLTVL.

The rearrangement uses TRBV27 and TRBJ1-2, with TRBD1 as a possible D gene (6 bases). Germline V gene sequence: CDR1 MNHEY, CDR2 SMNVEV (reference sequence). The ends were cut back, 6 bases at V and 8 bases at J, with 16 bases in the middle. The CDR3 length is 13 residues. CDR3 protein: CASSPNRAAGYTF. The CDR3 nucleotides read TGTGCCAGCAGCCCCAACAGGGCAGCGGGCTACACCTTC.